This TCR beta chain was identified during a study of blood T cell repertoires in COVID-19. Libraries were prepared by immunoSEQ multiplex PCR; TCRdb keeps only in-frame clonotypes and omits some of them. The sample shows around 84,000 clones, about 86% of them seen only once. Trimming took 8 bases from V and 2 from J; bases not matched to a gene: 4. Germline lookup yields CDR1 SNHLY and CDR2 FYNNEI. The CDR3 loop spans 13 amino acids. This TCR was recovered from an older man with active or convalescent COVID-19. V is TRBV2 and J is TRBJ2-3; 7 nucleotides agree with TRBD2. Sequencing was carried out using peripheral blood. The DNA for the CDR3 is TGTGCCAGCGTCGCGGGGGTCACAGATACGCAGTATTTT. This codes for CASVAGVTDTQYF. The variable domain in full, with the rest retrieved from reference TRBV2 and TRBJ2-3, is EPEVTQTPSHQVTQMGQEVILRCVPISNHLYFYWYRQILGQKVEFLVSFYNNEISEKSEIFDDQFSVERPDGSNFTLKIRSTKLEDSAMYFCASVAGVTDTQYFGPGTRLTVL.